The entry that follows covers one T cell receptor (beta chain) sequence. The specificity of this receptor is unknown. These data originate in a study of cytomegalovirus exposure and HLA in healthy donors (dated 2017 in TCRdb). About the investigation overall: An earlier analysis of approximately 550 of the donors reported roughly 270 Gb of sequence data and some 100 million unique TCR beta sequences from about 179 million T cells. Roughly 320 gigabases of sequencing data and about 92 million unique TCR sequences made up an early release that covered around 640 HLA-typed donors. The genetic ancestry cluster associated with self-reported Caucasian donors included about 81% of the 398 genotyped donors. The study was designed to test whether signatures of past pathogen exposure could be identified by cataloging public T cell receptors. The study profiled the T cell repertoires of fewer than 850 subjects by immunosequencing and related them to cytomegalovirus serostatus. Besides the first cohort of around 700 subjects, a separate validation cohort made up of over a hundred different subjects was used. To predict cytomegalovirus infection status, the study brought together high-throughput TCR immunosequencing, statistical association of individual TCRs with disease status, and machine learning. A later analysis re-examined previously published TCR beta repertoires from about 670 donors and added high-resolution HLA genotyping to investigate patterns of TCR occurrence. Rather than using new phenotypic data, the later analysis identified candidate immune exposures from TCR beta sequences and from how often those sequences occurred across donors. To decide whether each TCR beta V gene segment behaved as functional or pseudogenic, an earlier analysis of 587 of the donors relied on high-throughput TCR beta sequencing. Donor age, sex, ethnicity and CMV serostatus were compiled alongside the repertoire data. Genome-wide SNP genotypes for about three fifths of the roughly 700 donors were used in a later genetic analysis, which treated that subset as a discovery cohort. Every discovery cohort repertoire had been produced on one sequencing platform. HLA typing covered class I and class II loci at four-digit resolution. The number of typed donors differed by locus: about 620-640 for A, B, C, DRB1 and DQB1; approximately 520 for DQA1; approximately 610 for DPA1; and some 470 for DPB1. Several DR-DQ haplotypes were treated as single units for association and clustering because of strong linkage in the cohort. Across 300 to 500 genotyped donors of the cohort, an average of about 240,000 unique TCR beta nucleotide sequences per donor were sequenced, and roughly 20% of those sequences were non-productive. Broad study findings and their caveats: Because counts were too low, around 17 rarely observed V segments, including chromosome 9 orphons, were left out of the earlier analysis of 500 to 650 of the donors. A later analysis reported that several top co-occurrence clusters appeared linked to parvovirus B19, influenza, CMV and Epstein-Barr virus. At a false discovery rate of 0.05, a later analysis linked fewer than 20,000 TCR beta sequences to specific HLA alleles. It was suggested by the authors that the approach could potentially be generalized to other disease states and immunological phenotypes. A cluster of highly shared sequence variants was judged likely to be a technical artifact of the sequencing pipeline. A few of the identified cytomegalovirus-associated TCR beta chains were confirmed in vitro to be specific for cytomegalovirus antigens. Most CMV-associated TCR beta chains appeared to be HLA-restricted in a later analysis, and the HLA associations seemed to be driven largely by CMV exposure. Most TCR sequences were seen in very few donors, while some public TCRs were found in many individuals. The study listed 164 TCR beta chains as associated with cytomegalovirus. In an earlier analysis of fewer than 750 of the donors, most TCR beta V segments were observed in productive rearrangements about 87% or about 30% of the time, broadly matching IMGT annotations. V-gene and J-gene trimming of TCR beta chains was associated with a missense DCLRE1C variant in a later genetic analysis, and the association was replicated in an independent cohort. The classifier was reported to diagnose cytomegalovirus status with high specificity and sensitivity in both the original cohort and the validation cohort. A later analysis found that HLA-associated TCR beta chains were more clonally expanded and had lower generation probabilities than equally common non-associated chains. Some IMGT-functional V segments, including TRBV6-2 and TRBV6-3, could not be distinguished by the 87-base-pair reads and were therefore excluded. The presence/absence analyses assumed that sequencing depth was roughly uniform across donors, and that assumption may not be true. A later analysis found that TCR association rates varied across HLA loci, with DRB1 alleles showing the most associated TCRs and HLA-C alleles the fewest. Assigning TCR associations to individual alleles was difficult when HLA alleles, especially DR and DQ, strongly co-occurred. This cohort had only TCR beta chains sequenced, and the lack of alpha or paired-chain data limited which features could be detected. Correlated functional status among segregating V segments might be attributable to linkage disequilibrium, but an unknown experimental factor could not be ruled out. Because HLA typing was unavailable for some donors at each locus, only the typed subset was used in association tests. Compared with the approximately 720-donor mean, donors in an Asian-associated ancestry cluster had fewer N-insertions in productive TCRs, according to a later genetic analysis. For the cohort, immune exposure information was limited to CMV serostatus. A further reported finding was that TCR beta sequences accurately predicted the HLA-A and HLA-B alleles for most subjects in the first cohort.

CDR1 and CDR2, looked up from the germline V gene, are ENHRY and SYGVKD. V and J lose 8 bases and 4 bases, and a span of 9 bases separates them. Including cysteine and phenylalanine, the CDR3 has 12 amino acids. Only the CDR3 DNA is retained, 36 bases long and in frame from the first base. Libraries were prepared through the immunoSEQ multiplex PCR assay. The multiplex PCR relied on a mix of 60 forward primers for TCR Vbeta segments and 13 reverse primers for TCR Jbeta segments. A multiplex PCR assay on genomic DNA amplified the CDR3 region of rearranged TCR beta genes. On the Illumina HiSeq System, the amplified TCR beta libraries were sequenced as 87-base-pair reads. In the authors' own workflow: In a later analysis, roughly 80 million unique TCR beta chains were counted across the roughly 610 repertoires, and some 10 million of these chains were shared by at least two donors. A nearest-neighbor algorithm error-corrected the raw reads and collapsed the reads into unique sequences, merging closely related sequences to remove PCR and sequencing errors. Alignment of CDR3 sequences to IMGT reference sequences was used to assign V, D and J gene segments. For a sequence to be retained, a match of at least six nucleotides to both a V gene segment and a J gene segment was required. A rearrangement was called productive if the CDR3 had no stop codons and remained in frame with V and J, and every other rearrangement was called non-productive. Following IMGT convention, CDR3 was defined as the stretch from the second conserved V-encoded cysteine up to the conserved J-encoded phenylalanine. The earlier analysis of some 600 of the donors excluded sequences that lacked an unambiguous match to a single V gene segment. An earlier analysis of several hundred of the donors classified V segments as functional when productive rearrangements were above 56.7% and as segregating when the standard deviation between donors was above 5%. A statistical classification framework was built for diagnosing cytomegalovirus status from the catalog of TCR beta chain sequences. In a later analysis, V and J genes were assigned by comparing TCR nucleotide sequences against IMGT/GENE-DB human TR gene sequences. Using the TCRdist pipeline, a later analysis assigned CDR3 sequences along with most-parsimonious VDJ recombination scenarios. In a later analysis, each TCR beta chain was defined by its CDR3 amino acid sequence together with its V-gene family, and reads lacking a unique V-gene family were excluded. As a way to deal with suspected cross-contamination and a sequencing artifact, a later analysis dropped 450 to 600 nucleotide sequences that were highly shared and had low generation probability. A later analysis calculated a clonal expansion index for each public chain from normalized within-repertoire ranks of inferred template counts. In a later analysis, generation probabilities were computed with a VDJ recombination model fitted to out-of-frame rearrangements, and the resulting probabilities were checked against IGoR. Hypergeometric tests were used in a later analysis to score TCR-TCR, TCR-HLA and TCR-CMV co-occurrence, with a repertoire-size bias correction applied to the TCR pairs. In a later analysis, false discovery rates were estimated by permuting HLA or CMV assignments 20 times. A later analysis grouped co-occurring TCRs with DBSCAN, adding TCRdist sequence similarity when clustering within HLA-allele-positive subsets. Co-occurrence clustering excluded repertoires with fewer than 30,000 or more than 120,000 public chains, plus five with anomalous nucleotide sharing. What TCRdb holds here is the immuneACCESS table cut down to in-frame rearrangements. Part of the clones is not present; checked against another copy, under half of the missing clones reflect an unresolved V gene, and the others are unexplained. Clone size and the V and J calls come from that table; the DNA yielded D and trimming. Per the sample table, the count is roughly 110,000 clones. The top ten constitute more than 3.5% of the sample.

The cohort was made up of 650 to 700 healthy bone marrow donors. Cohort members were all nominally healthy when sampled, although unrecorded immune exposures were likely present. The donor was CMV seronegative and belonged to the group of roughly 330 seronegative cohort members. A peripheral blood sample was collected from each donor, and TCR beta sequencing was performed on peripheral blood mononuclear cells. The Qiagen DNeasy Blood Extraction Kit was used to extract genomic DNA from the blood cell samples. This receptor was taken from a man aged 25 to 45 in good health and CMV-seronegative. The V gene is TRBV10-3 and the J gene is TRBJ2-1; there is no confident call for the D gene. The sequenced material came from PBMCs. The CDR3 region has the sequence CAIASRYNEQFF. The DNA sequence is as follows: TGTGCCATCGCTTCGAGGTACAATGAGCAGTTCTTC.